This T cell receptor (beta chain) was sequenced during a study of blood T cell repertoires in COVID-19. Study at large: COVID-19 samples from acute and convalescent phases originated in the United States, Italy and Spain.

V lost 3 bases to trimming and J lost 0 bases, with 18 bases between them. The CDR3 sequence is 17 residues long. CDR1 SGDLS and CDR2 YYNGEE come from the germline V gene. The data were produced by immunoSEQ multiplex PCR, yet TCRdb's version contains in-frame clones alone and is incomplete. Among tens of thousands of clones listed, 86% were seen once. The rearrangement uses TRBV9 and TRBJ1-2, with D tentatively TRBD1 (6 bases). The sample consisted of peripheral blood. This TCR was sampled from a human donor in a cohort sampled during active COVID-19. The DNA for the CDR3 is TGTGCCAGCAGCGAGGCTACCCAGGGGCTCCCTAACTATGGCTACACCTTC. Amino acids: CASSEATQGLPNYGYTF.